This T cell receptor (beta chain) was captured by sequencing in a study of shared clonotypes between healthy human individuals. Using immunoSEQ multiplex PCR, the repertoire was profiled, and TCRdb retains in-frame clones only, with some absent. The sample includes some 1 million clones, about 74% of them seen just once. Study-wide points: Donor clonotype sharing was expected to depend on sequencing depth.

Germline-derived CDR1 and CDR2 are MNHEY and SVGAGI. The V end lost 5 bases, the J end lost 2 bases, and 13 bases lay between the germline ends. The length of the CDR3 is 14 residues. This clone was counted a single time. Its antigen is still unknown. The identical CDR3 is also encoded by other nucleotide sequences in the sample. This sequence originates from a man aged 18 to 29 in good health. This rearrangement joins TRBV6-5 to TRBJ2-7, with D perhaps matching TRBD1 or TRBD2 (5 bases each). Sequencing was done on a sample of memory CD4+ T cells sorted from blood. Subset in this sample: CD45RA-negative fraction. The CDR3 sequence is CASSKWDGTYEQYF. CDR3 sequence (DNA): TGTGCCAGCAGTAAATGGGACGGAACCTACGAGCAGTACTTC.